Below are 18 T cell receptor beta chains sequenced from a single sample in a study of T cells in Graves' hyperthyroidism and ophthalmopathy. RNA transcripts provided the source from which TCR beta CDR3 regions were amplified. Using the HTBI primer set, a first-round RT-PCR was run on the TCR CDR3. TCRdb re-derived calls from the multiplex PCR reads in MiXCR, one entry per CDR3 protein. Of around 530,000 distinct CDR3 sequences listed, 17% are singletons. Sequenced sample: blood. All receptors derive from a woman younger than 30 with Graves' ophthalmopathy.

With respect to this clonotype: A much larger clonotype is one base distant, so this may be a read error. V and J are TRBV7-2 and TRBJ2-7; perhaps TRBD1 as D (6 bases). The V gene lost 8 bases and the J gene lost 6 bases, with 14 bases spanning the gap. This CDR3 spans 12 amino acids. The V gene's germline CDR1 is SGHTA and CDR2 FQGNSA. In DNA form, the CDR3 reads TGTGCCAGCGGCTCACAGGGTCGCGAGCAGTACTTC. This encodes CASGSQGREQYF.

This chain uses TRBV9 with TRBJ1-2; D not resolved. The V and J ends lost 0 bases and 8 bases respectively, with 17 bases between them. CDR1 is SGDLS, CDR2 YYNGEE, per germline. This CDR3 has 15 amino acids. Written as DNA, the CDR3 is TGTGCCAGCAGCGTAGAATCCGGCTATACGAGCGGCTACACCTTC. Its translation: CASSVESGYTSGYTF.

The chain links TRBV10-3 to TRBJ2-1, with 9 bases fitting TRBD2. CDR1 is ENHRY, CDR2 SYGVKD, per germline. With 6 bases clipped from V and 6 bases from J, the junction kept 15 bases outside the gene matches. This CDR3 region has 17 residues. CDR3 protein: CAIRAGGLSNRGNEQFF. CDR3 nucleotides: TGTGCCATCAGAGCGGGGGGACTATCCAACAGGGGCAATGAGCAGTTCTTC.

The V gene is TRBV12-3 or TRBV12-4, the J gene TRBJ1-1, with a weak D call TRBD1 (5 bases). V lost 6 bases and J 5 bases, leaving 43 bases between the germline ends. CDR3 size: 23 residues. The CDR3 loop is CASRYYGRGLTLEVLSPETEAFF. For the CDR3, the DNA is TGTGCCAGCAGATACTACGGAAGGGGTTTAACCCTTGAGGTTCTTAGCCCGGAAACTGAAGCTTTCTTT.

This clonotype was detected once. The germline gene is not matched at one end of the junction; a read error may be the cause. The rearrangement joins TRBV11-2 to TRBJ2-1; 10 bases match TRBD1. Germline CDR1 SGHAT, CDR2 FQNNGV. The CDR3 consists of 16 residues. DNA for the CDR3: TGTGCCAGCAGCTTGGGATTTGGGACAGGGGACAATGAGCGGTTCTTC. Translated, it gives CASSLGFGTGDNERFF.

With respect to this clonotype: Given a much more abundant clone one base away, this may be a read error. J is TRBJ1-4 and V is TRBV30, with 8 bases aligning to TRBD1. The CDR3 covers 16 residues. The germline gives CDR1 GTSNPN, CDR2 SVGIG (reference sequence). CDR3 sequence (DNA): TGTGCCTGGTCGCCCGGGACAGGCGGAATAAATGAAAAACTGTCTTTT. As protein: CAWSPGTGGINEKLSF.

This clonotype showed up many times. The J gene is TRBJ1-2, the V gene TRBV5-6; a possible D gene is TRBD1 (6 bases). Germline lookup yields CDR1 SGHDT and CDR2 YYEEEE. The CDR3 extends over 16 amino acids. V shed 1 base and J shed 6 bases, with 19 bases lying between them. Here the CDR3 reads CASSLKDRPYFDGYTF. In DNA, the CDR3 is TGTGCCAGCAGCTTGAAAGACAGGCCCTACTTCGATGGCTACACCTTC.

This clonotype was seen a handful of times. The V gene is TRBV13, the J gene TRBJ1-1; D remains ambiguous. This CDR3 has 15 amino acids. Germline loops: CDR1 PRHDT, CDR2 FYEKMQ (reference sequence). V gave up 5 bases and J gave up 5 bases, with 18 bases separating them. CDR3: CASSQDLEGLTEAFF. The CDR3 DNA is TGTGCCAGCAGCCAAGATCTAGAAGGGCTTACTGAAGCTTTCTTT.

The chain combines TRBV10-1 with TRBJ2-1; possible D gene TRBD2, 7 bases. The CDR3 extends over 16 amino acids. Trimming cost V 0 bases and J 7 bases, with 16 bases left between them. CDR1 and CDR2 (germline): WNHNN, SYGVQD (reference sequence). The CDR3 here is CASSESKGGRKNEQFF. The CDR3 nucleotides are TGCGCCAGCAGTGAGTCGAAGGGGGGGAGAAAAAATGAGCAGTTCTTC.

This clonotype was picked up many times. The chain joins TRBV20-1 to TRBJ1-5; D is uncertain. The CDR3 sequence is 14 residues long. The germline CDR1 and CDR2 sequences are DFQATT and SNEGSKA (reference sequence). Trimming pared 5 bases from V and 2 bases from J, leaving 13 bases between. The CDR3 reads CSAYTLWGNQPQHF. The CDR3 DNA is TGCAGTGCTTACACTCTTTGGGGCAATCAGCCCCAGCATTTT.

This clonotype came up many times. The rearrangement links TRBV6-4 to TRBJ2-1, with TRBD2 matching 11 bases. V lost 3 bases, J lost 6 bases, and 4 bases stayed unmatched. This CDR3 comprises 15 residues. CDR1 and CDR2 (germline): MRHNA, SNTAGT. CDR3 nucleotide sequence: TGTGCCAGCAGTGAGATTAGCGGGGGGGCCAATGAGCAGTTCTTC. Translated: CASSEISGGANEQFF.

About this clonotype: A much bigger clone sits one base away, suggesting this may be a read error. V is TRBV4-3 and J is TRBJ2-3; D remains ambiguous. The CDR3 contains 16 residues. The germline CDR1 and CDR2 sequences are LGHNA and YSLEER. CDR3 DNA: TGCGCCAGCAGCCAAGAGTTGGCGGAGACCACAGATATGCAGTATTTT. Its protein is CASSQELAETTDMQYF.

This clonotype has just a few counts. The chain links TRBV24-1 to TRBJ2-5; 10 nucleotides agree with TRBD1. The germline gives CDR1 KGHDR, CDR2 SFDVKD. CDR3 size: 15 residues. V lost 4 bases to trimming and J lost 7 bases; unmatched junction nucleotides: 8. The chain's CDR3 is CATSDPTGGFGTQYF. CDR3 bases: TGTGCCACCAGTGACCCGACAGGGGGCTTCGGGACCCAGTACTTC.

V and J are TRBV2 and TRBJ2-7; D is perhaps TRBD2 (6 bases). This CDR3 is built from 16 residues. Germline CDR1 is SNHLY and CDR2 is FYNNEI. V lost 6 bases to trimming and J lost 0 bases, with 18 bases between them. The CDR3 coding sequence is TGTGCCAGCAGCGCCACCCGGGACTTCTTCTCCTACGAGCAGTACTTC. Protein product: CASSATRDFFSYEQYF.

This clonotype was seen more than once but under ten times. The chain has TRBV3-1 and TRBJ2-1, with TRBD2 matching over 8 bases. The V segment lost 0 bases and the J segment 2 bases; nucleotides outside the gene matches: 6. The CDR3 is made up of 17 amino acids. Germline V lookup: CDR1 LGHDT, CDR2 YNNKEL (reference sequence). The CDR3 region has the DNA TGTGCCAGCAGCCAAGAATTCGGGGGGGCCACCTACAATGAGCAGTTCTTC. It is translated as CASSQEFGGATYNEQFF.

This clonotype was detected ten times or more. This chain uses TRBV7-2 with TRBJ2-3; 11 positions agree with TRBD2. Unmatched junction bases numbered 9, after V lost 0 bases and J lost 4 bases. The CDR3 length is 18 residues. Germline V CDR1 and CDR2: SGHTA, FQGNSA. Here the CDR3 DNA reads TGTGCCAGCAGCTTAGCCCCTACTAGCGGGAGAGTCCCAGATACGCAGTATTTT. Its translation is CASSLAPTSGRVPDTQYF.

This clonotype was seen repeatedly, ten times or more. The chain has TRBV6-2 or TRBV6-3 and TRBJ1-4; D call uncertain. Germline V gene sequence: CDR1 MNHEY, CDR2 SVGEGT. The germline V and J ends were trimmed by 4 bases and 10 bases, with 13 bases remaining between them. The CDR3 is made up of 13 amino acids. In nucleotides, the CDR3 is TGTGCCAGCAGTTTTGTTGAGGACGGAAAACTGTTTTTT. As protein: CASSFVEDGKLFF.

This rearrangement joins TRBV20-1 to TRBJ2-2, with TRBD2 matching 10 bases. Germline trimming cut 6 bases from V and 2 bases from J; bases unmatched to any gene: 6. This CDR3 has 15 residues. Germline lookup yields CDR1 DFQATT and CDR2 SNEGSKA (reference sequence). The CDR3 bases are TGCAGTGCCAGCCGGACTAGCGGAAACACCGGGGAGCTGTTTTTT. It is translated as CSASRTSGNTGELFF.